This T cell receptor beta chain originates from a study of blood T cell repertoires in COVID-19. TCRdb keeps only in-frame clones here, not all; method: immunoSEQ multiplex PCR. Altogether roughly 200,000 clones are present, approximately 85% being singletons, with the ten largest covering about 4.9%. The CDR3 has 17 residues. V dropped 1 base and J dropped 0 bases, with 10 bases sitting between them. Germline-derived CDR1 and CDR2 are LGHNA and YSLEER. This clone has only one observation. The chain employs TRBV4-3 and TRBJ2-6; D is uncertain. The TCR was taken from a woman older than 75 with acute or convalescent COVID-19. Sequencing input: peripheral blood. The CDR3 region is CASSQVWQFSGANVLTF. In nucleotides, the CDR3 is TGCGCCAGCAGCCAAGTCTGGCAATTCTCTGGGGCCAACGTCCTGACTTTC.